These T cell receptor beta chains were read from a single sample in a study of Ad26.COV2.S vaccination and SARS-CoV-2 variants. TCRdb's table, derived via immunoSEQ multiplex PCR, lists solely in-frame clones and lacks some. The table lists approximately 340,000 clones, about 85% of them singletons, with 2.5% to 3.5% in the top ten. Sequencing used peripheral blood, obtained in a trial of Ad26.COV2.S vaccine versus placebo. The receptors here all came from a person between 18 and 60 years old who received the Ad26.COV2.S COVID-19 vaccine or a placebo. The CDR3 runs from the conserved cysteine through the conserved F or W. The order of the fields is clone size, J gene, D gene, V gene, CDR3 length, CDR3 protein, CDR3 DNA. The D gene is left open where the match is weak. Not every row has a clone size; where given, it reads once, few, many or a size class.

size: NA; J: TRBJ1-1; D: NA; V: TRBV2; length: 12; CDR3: CASSEWAGYLFF; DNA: TGTGCCAGCAGTGAATGGGCAGGGTACCTGTTCTTT
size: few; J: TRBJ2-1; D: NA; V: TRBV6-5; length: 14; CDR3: CASSRRESYNEQFF; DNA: TGTGCCAGCAGTCGCCGGGAATCCTACAATGAGCAGTTCTTC
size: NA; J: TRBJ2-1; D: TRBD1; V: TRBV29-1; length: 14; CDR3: CSVESWTGGDEQFF; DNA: TGCAGCGTTGAAAGTTGGACAGGTGGTGACGAGCAGTTCTTC
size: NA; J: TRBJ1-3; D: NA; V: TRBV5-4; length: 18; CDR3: CASSLRGKLDYSGNTIYF; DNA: TGTGCCAGCAGCTTGAGAGGGAAGCTCGATTACTCTGGAAACACCATATATTTT
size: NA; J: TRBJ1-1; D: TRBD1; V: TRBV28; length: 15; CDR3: CASRQTGNGNTEAFF; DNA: TGTGCCAGCAGACAGACAGGGAATGGGAACACTGAAGCTTTCTTT
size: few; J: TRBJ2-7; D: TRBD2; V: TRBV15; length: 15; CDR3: CATSRGNSGGTEQYF; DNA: TGTGCCACCAGCAGAGGAAATAGCGGGGGGACCGAGCAGTACTTC
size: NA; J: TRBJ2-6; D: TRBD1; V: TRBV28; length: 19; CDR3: CASSFWRAAGGVGANVLTF; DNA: TGTGCCAGCAGTTTTTGGCGCGCGGCAGGGGGCGTTGGGGCCAACGTCCTGACTTTC
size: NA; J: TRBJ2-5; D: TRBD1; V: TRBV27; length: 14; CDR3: CASSPPGGWETQYF; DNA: TGTGCCAGCAGTCCCCCAGGGGGCTGGGAGACCCAGTACTTC
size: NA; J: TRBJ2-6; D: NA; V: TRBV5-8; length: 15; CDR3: CASSLGVTGANVLTF; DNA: TGTGCCAGCAGCTTGGGAGTTACTGGGGCCAACGTCCTGACTTTC
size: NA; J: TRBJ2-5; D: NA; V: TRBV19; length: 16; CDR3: CASSKQGLGLAETQYF; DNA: TGTGCCAGTAGTAAACAAGGTTTGGGGCTCGCTGAGACCCAGTACTTC
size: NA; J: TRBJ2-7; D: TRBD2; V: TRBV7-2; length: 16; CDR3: CASRKLAGGPGHEQYF; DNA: TGTGCCAGCAGGAAGTTAGCGGGTGGCCCCGGGCACGAGCAGTACTTC
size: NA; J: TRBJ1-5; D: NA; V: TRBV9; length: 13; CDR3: CASSVEANQPQHF; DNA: TGTGCCAGCAGCGTAGAGGCCAATCAGCCCCAGCATTTT
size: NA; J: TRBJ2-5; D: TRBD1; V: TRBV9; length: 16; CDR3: CASNRRGDRGPETQYF; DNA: TGTGCCAGCAACCGGCGGGGGGACAGGGGGCCGGAGACCCAGTACTTC
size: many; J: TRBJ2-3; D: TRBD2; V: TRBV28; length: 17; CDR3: CASSLWALAGGPDTQYF; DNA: TGTGCCAGCAGTTTATGGGCACTAGCGGGAGGACCAGATACGCAGTATTTT
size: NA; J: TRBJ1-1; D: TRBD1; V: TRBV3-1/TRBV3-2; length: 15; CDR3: CASSPGQGWNTEAFF; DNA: TGTGCCAGCAGCCCAGGACAGGGCTGGAACACTGAAGCTTTCTTT
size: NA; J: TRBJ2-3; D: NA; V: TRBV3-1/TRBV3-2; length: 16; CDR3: CASSRGDNGSPDTQYF; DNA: TGTGCCAGCAGCCGGGGGGACAACGGGTCACCAGATACGCAGTATTTT
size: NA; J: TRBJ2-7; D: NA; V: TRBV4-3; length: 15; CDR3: CASSQDGGTAYEQYF; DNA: TGCGCCAGCAGCCAAGATGGGGGAACTGCCTACGAGCAGTACTTC
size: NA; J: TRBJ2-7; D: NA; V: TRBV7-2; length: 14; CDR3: CASSLASQHYEQYF; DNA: TGTGCCAGCAGCTTAGCGTCGCAGCACTACGAGCAGTACTTC
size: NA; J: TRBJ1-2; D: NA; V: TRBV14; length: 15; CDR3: CASSQGGGADYGYTF; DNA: TGTGCCAGCAGCCAAGGGGGAGGGGCCGACTATGGCTACACCTTC
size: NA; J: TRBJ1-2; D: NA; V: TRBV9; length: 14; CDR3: CASSITGSDYGYTF; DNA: TGTGCCAGCAGCATCACAGGGTCCGACTATGGCTACACCTTC
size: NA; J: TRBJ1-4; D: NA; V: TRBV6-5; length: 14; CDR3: CASSYGIFNEKLFF; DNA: TGTGCCAGCAGTTACGGGATTTTTAATGAAAAACTGTTTTTT
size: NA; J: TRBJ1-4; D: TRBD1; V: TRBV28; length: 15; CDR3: CASSFGTGGARKLFF; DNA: TGTGCCAGCAGTTTTGGGACAGGGGGCGCGCGGAAACTGTTTTTT
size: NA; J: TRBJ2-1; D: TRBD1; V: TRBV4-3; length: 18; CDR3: CASSQESIVGTGHNEQFF; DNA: TGCGCCAGCAGCCAAGAAAGTATCGTGGGGACAGGGCACAATGAGCAGTTCTTC
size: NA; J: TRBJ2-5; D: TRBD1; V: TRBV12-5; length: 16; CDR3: CASGDNAGQGGETQYF; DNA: TGTGCTAGTGGTGACAACGCAGGACAGGGTGGGGAGACCCAGTACTTC
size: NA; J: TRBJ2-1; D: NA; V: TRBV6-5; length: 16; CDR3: CASSYSVGVYYNEQFF; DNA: TGTGCCAGCAGTTACTCGGTAGGGGTCTACTACAATGAGCAGTTCTTC
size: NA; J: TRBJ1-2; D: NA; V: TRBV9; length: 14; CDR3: CASSPRIQNSGYTF; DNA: TGTGCCAGCAGCCCCCGAATACAAAATAGCGGCTACACCTTC
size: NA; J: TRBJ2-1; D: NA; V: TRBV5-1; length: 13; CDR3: CASTLTVNNEQFF; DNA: TGCGCCAGCACCCTGACAGTGAACAATGAGCAGTTCTTC
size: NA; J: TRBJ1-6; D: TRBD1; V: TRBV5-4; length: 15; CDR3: CASSSDGTGDVALHF; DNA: TGTGCCAGCAGCTCAGACGGGACAGGGGATGTTGCCCTCCACTTT
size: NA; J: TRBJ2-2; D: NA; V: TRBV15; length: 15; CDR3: CATTQMLGNTGELFF; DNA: TGTGCCACCACCCAGATGTTGGGAAACACCGGGGAGCTGTTTTTT
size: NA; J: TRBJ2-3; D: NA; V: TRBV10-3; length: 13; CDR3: CAIRGKRTDTQYF; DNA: TGTGCCATTCGGGGGAAACGCACAGATACGCAGTATTTT
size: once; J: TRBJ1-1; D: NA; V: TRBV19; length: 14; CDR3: CASSIGQLNTEAFF; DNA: TGTGCCAGTAGTATCGGGCAGTTGAACACTGAAGCTTTCTTT
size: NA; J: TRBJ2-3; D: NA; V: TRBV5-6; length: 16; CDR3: CASSYSGTRGTDTQYF; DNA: TGTGCCAGCAGCTACTCCGGGACAAGGGGCACAGATACGCAGTATTTT
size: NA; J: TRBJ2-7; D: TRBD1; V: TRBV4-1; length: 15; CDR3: CASSQEQGAGYEQYF; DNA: TGCGCCAGCAGCCAAGAACAGGGGGCGGGGTACGAGCAGTACTTC
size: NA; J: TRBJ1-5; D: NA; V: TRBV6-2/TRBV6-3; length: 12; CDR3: CASSDSNQPQHF; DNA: TGTGCCAGCAGCGACAGCAATCAGCCCCAGCATTTT
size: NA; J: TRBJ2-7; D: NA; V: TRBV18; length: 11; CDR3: CASRENYEQYF; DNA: TGTGCCAGCAGGGAGAACTACGAGCAGTACTTC
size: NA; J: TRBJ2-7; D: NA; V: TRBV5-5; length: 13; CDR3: CASSLAPGYEQYF; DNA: TGTGCCAGCAGCTTGGCCCCGGGATACGAGCAGTACTTC
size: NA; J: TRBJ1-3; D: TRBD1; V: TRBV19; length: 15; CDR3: CASSIDRVSGNTIYF; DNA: TGTGCCAGTAGTATCGACAGGGTGTCTGGAAACACCATATATTTT
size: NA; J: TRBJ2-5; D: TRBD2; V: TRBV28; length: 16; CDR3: CASSLASGIERETQYF; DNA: TGTGCCAGCAGTTTAGCTAGCGGGATAGAACGGGAGACCCAGTACTTC
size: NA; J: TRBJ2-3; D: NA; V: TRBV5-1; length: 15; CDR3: CASSTTRSIGDTQYF; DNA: TGCGCCAGCAGCACCACTAGGTCAATAGGAGATACGCAGTATTTT
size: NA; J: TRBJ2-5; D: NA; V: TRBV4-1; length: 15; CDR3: CASSQGWRGEETQYF; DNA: TGCGCCAGCAGCCAAGGGTGGAGGGGGGAAGAGACCCAGTACTTC
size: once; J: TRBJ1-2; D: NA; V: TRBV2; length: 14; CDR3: CASGMYGGADGYTF; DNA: TGTGCCAGCGGGATGTACGGGGGGGCTGATGGCTACACCTTC
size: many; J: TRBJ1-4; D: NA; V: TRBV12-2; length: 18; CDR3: CASRLASSLDMGEEKLFF; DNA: TGTGCAAGTCGCTTAGCTAGCTCCCTAGACATGGGGGAGGAAAAACTGTTTTTT
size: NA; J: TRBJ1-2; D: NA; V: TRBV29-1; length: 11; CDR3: CSVGQEVGYTF; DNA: TGCAGCGTTGGTCAGGAGGTTGGCTACACCTTC
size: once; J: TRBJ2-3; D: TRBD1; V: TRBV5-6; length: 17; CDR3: CASSMTNRGPGTDTQYF; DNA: TGTGCCAGCAGCATGACTAACAGGGGGCCAGGCACAGATACGCAGTATTTT
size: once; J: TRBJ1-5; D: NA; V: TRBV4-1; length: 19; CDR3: CASSQHPLQGRGLNQPQHF; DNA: TGCGCCAGCAGCCAACACCCACTACAGGGTCGGGGCCTTAATCAGCCCCAGCATTTT
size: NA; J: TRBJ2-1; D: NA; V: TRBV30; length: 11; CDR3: CACRGGMEQFF; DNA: TGTGCCTGTAGGGGAGGTATGGAGCAGTTCTTC
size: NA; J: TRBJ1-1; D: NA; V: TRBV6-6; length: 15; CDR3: CASSYDRIMNTEAFF; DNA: TGTGCCAGCAGTTACGACAGGATCATGAACACTGAAGCTTTCTTT
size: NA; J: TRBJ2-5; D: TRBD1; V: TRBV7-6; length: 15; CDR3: CASSLMGQGSETQYF; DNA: TGTGCCAGCAGCTTAATGGGACAGGGCTCGGAGACCCAGTACTTC
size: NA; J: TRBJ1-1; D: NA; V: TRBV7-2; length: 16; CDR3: CASSFGSGVMNTEAFF; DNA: TGTGCCAGCAGCTTCGGCTCCGGAGTTATGAACACTGAAGCTTTCTTT
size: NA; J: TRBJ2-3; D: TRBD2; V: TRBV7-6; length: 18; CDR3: CASSLNSGGFSSTDTQYF; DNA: TGTGCCAGCAGCTTAAATAGCGGGGGCTTCTCTAGCACAGATACGCAGTATTTT
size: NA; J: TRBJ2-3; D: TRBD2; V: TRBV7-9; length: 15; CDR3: CASSSLRGGTDTQYF; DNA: TGTGCCAGCAGCTCTCTGCGGGGGGGCACAGATACGCAGTATTTT
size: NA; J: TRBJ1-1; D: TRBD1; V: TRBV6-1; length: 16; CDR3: CASSELAGGGETEAFF; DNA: TGTGCCAGCAGTGAACTCGCAGGGGGGGGTGAAACTGAAGCTTTCTTT
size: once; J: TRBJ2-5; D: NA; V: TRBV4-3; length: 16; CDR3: CASSRGTPKMGETQYF; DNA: TGCGCCAGCAGCCGCGGGACACCTAAAATGGGAGAGACCCAGTACTTC
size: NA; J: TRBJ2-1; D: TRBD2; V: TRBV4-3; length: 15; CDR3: CASSQASGKYNEQFF; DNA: TGCGCCAGCAGCCAGGCTAGCGGGAAGTACAATGAGCAGTTCTTC
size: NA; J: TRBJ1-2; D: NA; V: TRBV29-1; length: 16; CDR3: CSVEEGGAFTNYGYTF; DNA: TGCAGCGTTGAAGAGGGGGGGGCATTTACTAACTATGGCTACACCTTC
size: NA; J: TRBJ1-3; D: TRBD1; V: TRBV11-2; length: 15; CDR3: CASSLQGVGGNTIYF; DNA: TGTGCCAGCAGCTTACAGGGGGTTGGAGGAAACACCATATATTTT
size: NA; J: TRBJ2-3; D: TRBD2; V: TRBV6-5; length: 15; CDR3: CASNGLAGATDTQYF; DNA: TGTGCCAGCAACGGACTAGCGGGAGCCACAGATACGCAGTATTTT
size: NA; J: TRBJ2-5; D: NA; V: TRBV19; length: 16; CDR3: CASSKITGKREETQYF; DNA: TGTGCCAGTAGTAAAATAACAGGGAAGAGGGAAGAGACCCAGTACTTC
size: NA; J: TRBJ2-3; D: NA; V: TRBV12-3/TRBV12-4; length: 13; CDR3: CASSTKGADTQYF; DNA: TGTGCCAGCAGTACCAAGGGAGCAGATACGCAGTATTTT
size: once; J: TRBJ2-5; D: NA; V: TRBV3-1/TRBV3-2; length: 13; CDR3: CASSPIIQETQYF; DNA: TGTGCCAGCAGCCCTATTATCCAAGAGACCCAGTACTTC